This T cell receptor beta chain was sequenced in a study of blood T cell repertoires in COVID-19. Study at large: In each case, the material was cDNA or gDNA derived from T cells, B-cell-depleted T cells, or PBMCs.

Participant ages covered about 18 to 89 years across 24 US areas. Symptom resolution, clearance, or two negative PCRs marked donors in Cohort 3 as recovered. Clones were sequenced by immunoSEQ multiplex PCR, and TCRdb holds only the in-frame ones, with some missing. The sample holds around 200,000 clones; 75% to 90% are singletons and the top ten take approximately 18%. This CDR3 has 20 amino acids. Germline V gives CDR1 SGHVS, CDR2 FQNEAQ. J lost 3 bases, V lost 8 bases, and 25 bases had no gene match. Material for sequencing was PBMCs or T cells enriched from blood (not recorded which). The chain recombines TRBV7-8 with TRBJ2-3; 8 bases line up with TRBD2. The receptor's source is a man aged 40-49 years who had recovered from COVID-19. The CDR3 DNA reads as TGTGCCAGCTCCGTTCGGCTCTTCGCGGGAGCGGGAGTAACGACAGATACGCAGTATTTT. Translated: CASSVRLFAGAGVTTDTQYF. Filled out from reference TRBV7-8 and TRBJ2-3, the complete variable domain reads GAGVSQSPRYKVAKRGQDVALRCDPISGHVSLFWYQQALGQGPEFLTYFQNEAQLDKSGLPSDRFFAERPEGSVSTLKIQRTQQEDSAVYLCASSVRLFAGAGVTTDTQYFGPGTRLTVL.